Sequencing of this TCR beta chain was carried out in a study of cytomegalovirus exposure and HLA in healthy donors. Study outcomes and limitations: The study listed approximately 160 cytomegalovirus-associated TCR beta chains. Earlier results showed most TCR beta V segments being productive about 90% or about 30% of the time.

Likely unrecorded immune exposures existed in these nominally healthy donors. A note on this clone: Its antigen remains unidentified.

Primers included in the PCR were 60 Vbeta and 13 Jbeta primers. TCRdb's table, derived via immunoSEQ multiplex PCR, lists solely in-frame clones and lacks some. This sample carries under 200,000 clones, with 0.7% to 1% going to the ten biggest clones. V was clipped by 6 bases and J by 4 bases, with 8 bases between them. Germline V gene sequence: CDR1 DFQATT, CDR2 SNEGSKA (reference sequence). The CDR3 sequence is 11 residues long. The clonotype was recovered from a woman younger than 30 in good health and CMV-seropositive. This rearrangement joins TRBV20-1 to TRBJ2-3; no clear D gene. Sequencing used PBMCs. DNA for the CDR3: TGCAGTGCCAGATCTCCAGATACGCAGTATTTT. This translates into CSARSPDTQYF.